This passage covers 19 T cell receptor beta chains from one sample sequenced in a study of shared clonotypes between healthy human individuals. Produced via immunoSEQ multiplex PCR; TCRdb's table is partial and in-frame only. The sample yields millions of clones, 90% to 95% seen once. Sequenced material: naive CD4+ T cells sorted from blood. Subset given: CD45RA+ positively selected. Receptor source: a man aged 18 to 29 in good health.

The chain carries TRBV5-1 and TRBJ2-3; 8 nucleotides line up with TRBD1. The germline V gene encodes CDR1 SGHRS and CDR2 YFSETQ. V shed 4 bases and J 2 bases; nucleotides not matched to a gene: 9. This CDR3 has 16 amino acids. CDR3 residues: CASSTSTGAPTDTQYF. CDR3 sequence (DNA): TGCGCCAGCAGCACCTCGACAGGGGCCCCCACAGATACGCAGTATTTT.

The CDR3 is CASSGQKVGTEAFF. The CDR3 nucleotides read TGTGCCAGCTCGGGACAGAAAGTCGGCACTGAAGCTTTCTTT. The chain joins TRBV6-1 to TRBJ1-1, with 7 bases matching TRBD1. Germline loops: CDR1 MNHNS, CDR2 SASEGT. The V and J ends lost 8 bases and 4 bases, in that order; junction bases with no gene match: 10. The CDR3 totals 14 residues.

This chain connects TRBV4-1 to TRBJ2-4; the match to TRBD2 covers 13 bases. V shed 6 bases, J shed 0 bases, and the junction held 8 bases outside the gene matches. Germline CDR1 MGHRA, CDR2 YSYEKL. This CDR3 has 18 amino acids. DNA of the CDR3: TGCGCCAGCAGTCCTGGACTAGCGGGGGCCTTAGCCAAAAACATTCAGTACTTC. Residues: CASSPGLAGALAKNIQYF.

The chain carries TRBV7-8 and TRBJ2-5, with D maybe TRBD2 (5 bases). V was pared by 3 bases and J by 4 bases, with 12 bases between. From germline, CDR1 is SGHVS and CDR2 FQNEAQ. The CDR3 spans 14 residues. The CDR3 region is CASSLGSLVETQYF. The CDR3 bases are TGTGCCAGCAGCTTGGGGAGTTTGGTAGAGACCCAGTACTTC. The full variable domain, in which reference TRBV7-8 and TRBJ2-5 provide the parts outside the CDR3, is GAGVSQSPRYKVAKRGQDVALRCDPISGHVSLFWYQQALGQGPEFLTYFQNEAQLDKSGLPSDRFFAERPEGSVSTLKIQRTQQEDSAVYLCASSLGSLVETQYFGPGTRLLVL.

The rearrangement uses TRBV25-1 and TRBJ1-6, with D possibly being TRBD1 (6 bases). Trimming removed 2 bases from V and 13 bases from J, with 18 bases in between. This CDR3 is built from 15 residues. CDR1 and CDR2 from the germline V gene are MGHDK and SYGVNS. The CDR3 region has the DNA TGTGCCAGCAGTGAAGGCAGGGGCCGGATGGGGCCCCTCCACTTT. Residues: CASSEGRGRMGPLHF.

J is TRBJ2-3 and V is TRBV6-1; D gene unclear. This CDR3 contains 13 residues. Germline CDR1 is MNHNS and CDR2 is SASEGT. The V end lost 2 bases, the J end lost 4 bases, and 7 bases lay between the germline ends. The CDR3 loop is CASSERTPDTQYF. Written as DNA, the CDR3 is TGTGCCAGCAGTGAAAGAACCCCAGATACGCAGTATTTT.

This chain links TRBV7-9 with TRBJ2-7, with 9 nucleotides matching TRBD1. V gave up 5 bases and J gave up 2 bases; unmatched junction bases: 10. Germline V gene sequence: CDR1 SEHNR, CDR2 FQNEAQ (reference sequence). The CDR3 length is 16 residues. The CDR3 region has the DNA TGTGCCAGCAGCCTAGACCTCGGGACAGGGACCTACGAGCAGTACTTC. Translation gives CASSLDLGTGTYEQYF.

This chain joins TRBV10-2 and TRBJ2-3, with 10 bases that match TRBD2. V dropped 9 bases and J dropped 4; count of bases not matched to a gene: 16. The CDR3 loop spans 17 amino acids. Germline V gene data show CDR1 as WSHSY and CDR2 as SAAADI. As DNA, the CDR3 is TGCGCCAGAGTGACTTTTGTGAGCGGGAGGGCCCCAGATACGCAGTATTTT. It yields the protein CARVTFVSGRAPDTQYF.

The J gene is TRBJ2-7, the V gene TRBV27, with D possibly matching TRBD1 (5 bases). The CDR3 spans 15 residues. Deletions cut 3 bases from V and 2 bases from J, with 14 bases between. Germline V gives CDR1 MNHEY, CDR2 SMNVEV (reference sequence). CDR3: CASSFSQGETYEQYF. The CDR3 DNA follows: TGTGCCAGCAGTTTTTCGCAGGGTGAGACCTACGAGCAGTACTTC.

The chain recombines TRBV28 with TRBJ1-1; D is perhaps TRBD1 (5 bases). The CDR3 length is 14 residues. Trimming removed 1 base from V and 0 bases from J, with 6 bases in between. From germline, CDR1 is MDHEN and CDR2 SYDVKM. This CDR3 is CASSLLGLNTEAFF. CDR3 DNA sequence: TGTGCCAGCAGTTTATTGGGGCTGAACACTGAAGCTTTCTTT.

This clone came up once. The chain employs TRBV5-1 and TRBJ2-3, with D unclear. Trimming removed 3 bases at V and 3 bases at J, with 17 bases between. The CDR3 length is 16 residues. Germline CDR1 reads SGHRS; CDR2 reads YFSETQ. CDR3 sequence: CASSSSLGGVTDTQYF. Written as DNA, the CDR3 is TGCGCCAGCAGCTCCAGTTTGGGTGGGGTGACAGATACGCAGTATTTT.

Only one count was recorded for this clone. This chain links TRBV6-1 with TRBJ1-3; D is unresolved. V was clipped by 4 bases and J by 3 bases, with 7 bases between them. CDR3 length: 13 amino acids. The V gene's germline CDR1 is MNHNS and CDR2 SASEGT. The CDR3 protein is CASSGGGGNTIYF. The CDR3 DNA sequence: TGTGCCAGCAGTGGGGGTGGTGGAAACACCATATATTTT.

The CDR3 DNA follows: TGCAGCGCCCGCCTCGGGGGACCAGGTGAAAAACTGTTTTTT. Translating it yields CSARLGGPGEKLFF. The rearrangement uses TRBV29-1 and TRBJ1-4; possibly TRBD1 for D (5 bases). The V gene's germline CDR1 is SQVTM and CDR2 ANQGSEA. V was trimmed by 7 bases and J by 7 bases, leaving 19 bases between them. The length of the CDR3 is 14 residues.

The chain couples TRBV9 to TRBJ2-3; D may be TRBD2 (6 bases). The CDR3 sequence is 14 residues long. The V gene lost 0 bases and the J gene lost 8 bases, with 13 bases spanning the gap. Per the germline V gene, CDR1 is SGDLS and CDR2 is YYNGEE. The CDR3 region has the DNA TGTGCCAGCAGCGTAGCTTGGGGGGACGCTACGCAGTATTTT. It encodes CASSVAWGDATQYF.

The chain is built from TRBV7-8 and TRBJ2-7; possible D gene TRBD2, 5 bases. The length of the CDR3 is 13 residues. Trimming left V 5 bases short and J 7 bases short, with 15 bases between. Germline CDR1 is SGHVS and CDR2 is FQNEAQ. The CDR3 nucleotides read TGTGCCAGCAGCCATACCCCGAGGGCGGAGCAGTACTTC. This gives the protein CASSHTPRAEQYF.

The chain is built from TRBV6-5 and TRBJ2-7; no clear D gene. The germline gives CDR1 MNHEY, CDR2 SVGAGI. The CDR3 has 16 residues. Trimming removed 0 bases at V and 2 bases at J, with 14 bases between. The CDR3 protein is CASSYSSSGVTYEQYF. The CDR3 bases are TGTGCCAGCAGTTACTCATCATCCGGAGTAACCTACGAGCAGTACTTC.

J is TRBJ2-3 and V is TRBV11-2; D possibly corresponds to TRBD2 (5 bases). With 0 bases removed from V and 6 bases from J, the gap between germline ends came to 16 bases. The CDR3 has 16 residues. Germline V gene data show CDR1 as SGHAT and CDR2 as FQNNGV. CDR3: CASSLEFGLASDTQYF. CDR3 nucleotides: TGTGCCAGCAGCTTAGAATTCGGTCTAGCTTCGGATACGCAGTATTTT.

This clone appeared a single time. The rearrangement joins TRBV2 to TRBJ1-1; 8 nucleotides line up with TRBD1. The CDR3 spans 14 residues. V dropped 4 bases and J dropped 7; count of bases not matched to a gene: 8. Germline CDR1 reads SNHLY; CDR2 reads FYNNEI. CDR3 protein: CASSAQGVSVEAFF. CDR3 nucleotide sequence: TGTGCCAGCAGTGCACAGGGGGTATCGGTTGAAGCTTTCTTT.

The chain carries TRBV9 and TRBJ2-3; 10 positions match TRBD1. The J segment lost 4 bases and the V segment lost 4 bases, leaving 12 bases of the junction unmatched. The CDR3 extends over 17 amino acids. The germline CDR1 and CDR2 sequences are SGDLS and YYNGEE. The CDR3, as DNA: TGTGCCAGCAGCAGGACTCCCGGGACAGGGGCGTCAGATACGCAGTATTTT. Residues: CASSRTPGTGASDTQYF.